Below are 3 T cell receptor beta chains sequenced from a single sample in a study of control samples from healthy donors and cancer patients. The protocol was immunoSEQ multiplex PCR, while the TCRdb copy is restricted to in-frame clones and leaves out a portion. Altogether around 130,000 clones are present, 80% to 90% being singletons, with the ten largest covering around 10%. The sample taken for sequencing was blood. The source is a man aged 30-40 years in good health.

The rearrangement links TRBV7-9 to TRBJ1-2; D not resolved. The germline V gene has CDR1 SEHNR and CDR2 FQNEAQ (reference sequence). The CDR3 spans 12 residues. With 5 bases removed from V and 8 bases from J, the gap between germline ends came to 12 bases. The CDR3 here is CASSPQYGGYTF. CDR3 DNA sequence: TGTGCCAGCAGCCCCCAGTATGGGGGCTACACCTTC.

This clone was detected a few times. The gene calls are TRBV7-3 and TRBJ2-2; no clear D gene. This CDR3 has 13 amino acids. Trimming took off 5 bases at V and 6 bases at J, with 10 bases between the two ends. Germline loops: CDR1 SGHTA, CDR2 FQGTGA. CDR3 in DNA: TGTGCCAGCAGCCTCGTTCCCCCCGGGGAGCTGTTTTTT. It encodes CASSLVPPGELFF.

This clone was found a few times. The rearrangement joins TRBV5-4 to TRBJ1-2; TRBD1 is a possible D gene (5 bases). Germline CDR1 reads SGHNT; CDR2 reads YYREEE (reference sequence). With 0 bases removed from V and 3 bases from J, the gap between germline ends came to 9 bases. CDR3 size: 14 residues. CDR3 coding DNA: TGTGCCAGCAGCTTGGCCGGCAGGGACTATGGCTACACCTTC. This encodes CASSLAGRDYGYTF. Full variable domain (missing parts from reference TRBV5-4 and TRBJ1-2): ETGVTQSPTHLIKTRGQQVTLRCSSQSGHNTVSWYQQALGQGPQFIFQYYREEENGRGNFPPRFSGLQFPNYSSELNVNALELDDSALYLCASSLAGRDYGYTFGSGTRLTVV.